The T cell receptor beta chain under discussion was sequenced for a study of CXCR3-negative and CXCR3-positive naive CD8 T cells. Study details: Per library, roughly 1.6 +/- 0.3 million reads; 120 million to 150 million TRB reads overall. Whole-study findings and limits: Fresh PBMCs were used in most assays, and CXCR3 expression partially decreased after cryopreservation. Hydrophobicity of TRB CDR3s was greater in CXCR3-positive naive cells than in CXCR3-negative naive cells.

A note on this clonotype: Its antigen is still unknown.

Definition of naive CD8+ T cells rested on a CD45RO-CCR7+CD27+CD95- profile. The CDR3 is 15 amino acids. Germline lookup yields CDR1 LGHNA and CDR2 YSLEER. Libraries of TRB cDNA were made by 5' RACE and carried UMIs. One entry per CDR3 protein, without DNA, is what TCRdb gives after re-calling the 5' RACE reads. This listing includes 49,000 or so distinct CDR3 sequences. The specimen was naive CXCR3+ CD8+ T cells from blood. Subset in this sample: CD45RO-CCR7+CD27+CD95- naive CD8+ T cells expressing CXCR3 (TNR3+). The clonotype comes from a human donor in good health. Some clones in this sample may be carry-over from other donors' samples. This chain links TRBV4-3 with TRBJ1-1. The CDR3 here is CASSQEPDLNTEAFF.